This T cell receptor beta chain was sequenced during a study of control samples from healthy donors and cancer patients. Method: immunoSEQ multiplex PCR; TCRdb's copy keeps in-frame clones and lacks some. This table has 100,000 to 150,000 clones, around 87% appearing once. V was clipped by 1 base and J by 2 bases; unmatched bases: 2. This CDR3 is built from 15 residues. The germline gives CDR1 SGHTA, CDR2 FQGNSA. V and J are TRBV7-2 and TRBJ1-2, with TRBD1 matching 9 bases. The receptor comes from a man aged 35 to 55 in good health. The source material was blood. CDR3 sequence: CASSLGGTGNYGYTF. The DNA for the CDR3 is TGTGCCAGCAGCTTAGGTGGGACAGGGAACTATGGCTACACCTTC.